The rows below give T cell receptor beta chains drawn from one sample of a study of blood T cell repertoires in COVID-19. The repertoire was sequenced with immunoSEQ multiplex PCR; TCRdb's copy has only in-frame clones and lacks some. The repertoire holds 250,000 to 300,000 clones, with 86% as singletons. Sequenced: peripheral blood. The source of these receptors is a woman aged 70 to 79 with COVID-19, enrolled during active disease. The conserved cysteine and the conserved F or W are not part of the CDR3 here.

v_gene | CDR3aa
TRBV28 | ASSIPGQGSMNTEAF
TRBV21-1 | ASSKGQVGPDTQY
TRBV9 | ASSSRVVRARETGGYT
TRBV21-1 | ASSKTDRAGQPQH
TRBV2 | ASLDRAENIQY
TRBV2 | ASRRRLALSNEQF
TRBV7-2 | ASSLEQGFEQY
TRBV13 | ASSLDRGNNSPLH
TRBV2 | ASRNRGNQPQH
TRBV5-4 | ASSLGVDTYEQY
TRBV10-3 | AIRGLAGDQETQY
TRBV24-1 | ATSNRGYTEAF
TRBV24-1 | ATGDSRLTEQY
TRBV29-1 | SVFTGPSGEKLF
TRBV7-2 | ASSLGAYYEQY
TRBV7-6 | ASSLGTSGYNEQF
TRBV30 | AWSAGFGYEQY
TRBV6-5 | ASSYSDRVGGGYT
TRBV4-1 | ASSQGPGWEKAF
TRBV5-6 | ASSRRQGVNTEAF
TRBV28 | ASSLPGQGDAGYT
TRBV27 | ASSSGQINTEAF
TRBV27 | ASSGRLAGYNEQF
TRBV23-1 | ASTTGGGTGSLRLTNEKLF
TRBV24-1 | ATSDPKGDRGSYT
TRBV24-1 | ATSREGYGYT
TRBV7-9 | ASSGGTMSYNEQF
TRBV7-9 | ASSLGQGIGQPQH
TRBV2 | ASTPGGGEGNTIY
TRBV19 | ASSIGPGQGSYNEQF
TRBV5-6 | ASSLLAGGPTGELF
TRBV4-3 | ASSQDLGGPLVYNEQF
TRBV7-8 | ASSLAVYSKRGMETQY
TRBV5-1 | ASSLGQGFSETQY
TRBV12-3/TRBV12-4 | ASSSSSYEQY
TRBV2 | ASRGSSAQY
TRBV30 | AWSLGGNYGYT